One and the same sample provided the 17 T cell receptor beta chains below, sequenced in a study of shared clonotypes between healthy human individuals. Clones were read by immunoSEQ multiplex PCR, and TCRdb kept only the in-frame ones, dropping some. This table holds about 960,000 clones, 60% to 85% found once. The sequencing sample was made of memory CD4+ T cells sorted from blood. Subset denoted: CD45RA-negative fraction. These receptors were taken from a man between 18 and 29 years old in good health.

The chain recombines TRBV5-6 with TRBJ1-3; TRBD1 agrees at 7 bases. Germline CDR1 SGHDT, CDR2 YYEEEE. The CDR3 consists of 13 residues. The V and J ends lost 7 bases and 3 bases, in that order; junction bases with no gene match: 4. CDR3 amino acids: CASHRGSGNTIYF. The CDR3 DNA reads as TGTGCCAGCCACAGGGGCAGTGGAAACACCATATATTTT.

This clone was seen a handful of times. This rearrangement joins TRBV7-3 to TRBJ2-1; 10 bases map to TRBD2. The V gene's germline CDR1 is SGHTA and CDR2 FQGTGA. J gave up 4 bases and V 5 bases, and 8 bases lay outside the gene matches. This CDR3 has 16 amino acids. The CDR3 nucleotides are TGTGCCAGCAGCCCCGGTAGGACTAGCGGTTACAATGAGCAGTTCTTC. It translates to CASSPGRTSGYNEQFF.

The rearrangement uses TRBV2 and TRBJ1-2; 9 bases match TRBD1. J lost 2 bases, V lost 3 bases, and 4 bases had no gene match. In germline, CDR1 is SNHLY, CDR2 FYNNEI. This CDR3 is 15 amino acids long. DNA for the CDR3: TGTGCCAGCAGTGACCGACAGGGGGGGAACTATGGCTACACCTTC. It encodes CASSDRQGGNYGYTF.

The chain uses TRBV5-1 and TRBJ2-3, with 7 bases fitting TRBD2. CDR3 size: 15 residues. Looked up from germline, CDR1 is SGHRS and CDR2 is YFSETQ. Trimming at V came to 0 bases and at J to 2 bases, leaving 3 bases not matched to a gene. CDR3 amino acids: CASSLAGTNTDTQYF. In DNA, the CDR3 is TGCGCCAGCAGCTTGGCGGGGACTAACACAGATACGCAGTATTTT. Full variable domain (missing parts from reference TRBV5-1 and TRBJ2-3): KAGVTQTPRYLIKTRGQQVTLSCSPISGHRSVSWYQQTPGQGLQFLFEYFSETQRNKGNFPGRFSGRQFSNSRSEMNVSTLELGDSALYLCASSLAGTNTDTQYFGPGTRLTVL.

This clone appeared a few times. The CDR3 sequence is CASSFGTTDQPQHF. CDR3 sequence (DNA): TGTGCCAGCAGCTTCGGAACAACAGATCAGCCCCAGCATTTT. V gene TRBV7-9 combines with J gene TRBJ1-5, with D unclear. CDR1 and CDR2 (germline): SEHNR, FQNEAQ (reference sequence). This CDR3 is 14 amino acids long. Trimming shortened V by 3 bases and J by 5 bases, and 11 bases separated the two germline ends. Filled out from reference TRBV7-9 and TRBJ1-5, the complete variable domain reads DTGVSQNPRHKITKRGQNVTFRCDPISEHNRLYWYRQTLGQGPEFLTYFQNEAQLEKSRLLSDRFSAERPKGSFSTLEIQRTEQGDSAMYLCASSFGTTDQPQHFGDGTRLSIL.

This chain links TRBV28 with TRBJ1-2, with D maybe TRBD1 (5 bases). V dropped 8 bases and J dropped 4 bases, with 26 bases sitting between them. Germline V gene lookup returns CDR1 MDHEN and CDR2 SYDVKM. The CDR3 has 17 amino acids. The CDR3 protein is CASVPPEAGRRGYGYTF. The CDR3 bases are TGTGCCAGCGTACCCCCGGAGGCAGGCCGTAGGGGCTATGGCTACACCTTC.

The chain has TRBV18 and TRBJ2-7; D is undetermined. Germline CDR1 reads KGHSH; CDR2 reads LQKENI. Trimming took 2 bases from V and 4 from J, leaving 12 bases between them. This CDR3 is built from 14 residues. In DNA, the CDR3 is TGTGCCAGCTCACCAACCCCTCGATTTTACGAGCAGTACTTC. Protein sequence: CASSPTPRFYEQYF.

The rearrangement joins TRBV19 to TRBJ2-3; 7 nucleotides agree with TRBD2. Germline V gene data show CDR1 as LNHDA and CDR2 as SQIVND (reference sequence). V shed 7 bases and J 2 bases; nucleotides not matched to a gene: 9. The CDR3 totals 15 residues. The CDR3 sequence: CASNGGRSYTDTQYF. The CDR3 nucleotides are TGTGCCAGTAACGGCGGGAGATCTTACACAGATACGCAGTATTTT.

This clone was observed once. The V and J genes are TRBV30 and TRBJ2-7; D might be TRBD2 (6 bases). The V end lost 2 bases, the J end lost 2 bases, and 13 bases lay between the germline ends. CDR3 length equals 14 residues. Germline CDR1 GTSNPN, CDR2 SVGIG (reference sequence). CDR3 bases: TGTGCCTGGAGTAAGGGACTGAAAACCTACGAGCAGTACTTC. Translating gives CAWSKGLKTYEQYF.

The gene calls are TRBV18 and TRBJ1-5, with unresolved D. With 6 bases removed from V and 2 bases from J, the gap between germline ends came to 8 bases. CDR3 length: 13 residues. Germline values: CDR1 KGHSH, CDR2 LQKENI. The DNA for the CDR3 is TGTGCCAGCTCCACCGGAGGCAATCAGCCCCAGCATTTT. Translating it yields CASSTGGNQPQHF.

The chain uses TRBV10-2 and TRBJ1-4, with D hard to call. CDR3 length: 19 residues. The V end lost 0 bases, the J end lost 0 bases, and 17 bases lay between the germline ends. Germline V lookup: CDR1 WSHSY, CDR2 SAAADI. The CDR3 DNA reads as TGCGCCAGCAGTGAGTCGTCTCGCACTTTTTTTGCAACTAATGAAAAACTGTTTTTT. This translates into CASSESSRTFFATNEKLFF.

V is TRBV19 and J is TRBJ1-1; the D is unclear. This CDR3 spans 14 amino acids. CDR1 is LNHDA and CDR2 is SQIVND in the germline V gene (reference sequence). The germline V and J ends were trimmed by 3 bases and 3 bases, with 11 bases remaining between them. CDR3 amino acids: CASSISGRDTEAFF. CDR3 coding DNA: TGTGCCAGTAGTATCAGCGGTAGGGACACTGAAGCTTTCTTT.

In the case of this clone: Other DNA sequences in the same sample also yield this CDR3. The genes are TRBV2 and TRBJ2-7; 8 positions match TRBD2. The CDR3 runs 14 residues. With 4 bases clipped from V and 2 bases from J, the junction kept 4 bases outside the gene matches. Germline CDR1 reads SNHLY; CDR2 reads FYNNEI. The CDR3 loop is CASSGSSGTYEQYF. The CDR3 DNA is TGTGCCAGCAGTGGGAGTAGCGGGACCTACGAGCAGTACTTC.

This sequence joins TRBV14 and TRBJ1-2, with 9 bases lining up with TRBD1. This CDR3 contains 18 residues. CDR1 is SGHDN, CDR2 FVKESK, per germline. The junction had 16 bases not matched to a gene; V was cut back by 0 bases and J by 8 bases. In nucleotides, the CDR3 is TGTGCCAGCAGCCAAGAACTTTTCGGGGGACAGGGAAATCGGGGCTACACCTTC. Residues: CASSQELFGGQGNRGYTF.

The CDR3 sequence: CSIRSGMSSYNEQFF. CDR3 nucleotide sequence: TGCAGCATAAGAAGCGGGATGAGCTCCTACAATGAGCAGTTCTTC. The rearrangement uses TRBV29-1 and TRBJ2-1; 7 nucleotides match TRBD2. The CDR3 consists of 15 residues. Germline CDR1 SQVTM, CDR2 ANQGSEA. V dropped 8 bases and J dropped 0; count of bases not matched to a gene: 10.

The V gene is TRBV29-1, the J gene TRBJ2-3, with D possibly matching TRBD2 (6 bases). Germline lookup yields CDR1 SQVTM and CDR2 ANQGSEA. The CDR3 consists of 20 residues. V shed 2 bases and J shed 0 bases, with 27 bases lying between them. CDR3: CSVEIRKVAAKTSSTDTQYF. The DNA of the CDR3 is TGCAGCGTTGAAATAAGGAAGGTAGCGGCAAAAACTTCTAGCACAGATACGCAGTATTTT.

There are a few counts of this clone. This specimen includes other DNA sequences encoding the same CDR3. CDR3 sequence: CASSPSGLNTEAFF. The CDR3 DNA follows: TGTGCCAGCAGCCCCAGCGGCTTGAACACTGAAGCTTTCTTT. The chain couples TRBV5-6 to TRBJ1-1; D ambiguous. Germline V lookup: CDR1 SGHDT, CDR2 YYEEEE. The CDR3 runs to 14 residues. V was clipped by 4 bases and J by 0 bases, with 10 bases between them.